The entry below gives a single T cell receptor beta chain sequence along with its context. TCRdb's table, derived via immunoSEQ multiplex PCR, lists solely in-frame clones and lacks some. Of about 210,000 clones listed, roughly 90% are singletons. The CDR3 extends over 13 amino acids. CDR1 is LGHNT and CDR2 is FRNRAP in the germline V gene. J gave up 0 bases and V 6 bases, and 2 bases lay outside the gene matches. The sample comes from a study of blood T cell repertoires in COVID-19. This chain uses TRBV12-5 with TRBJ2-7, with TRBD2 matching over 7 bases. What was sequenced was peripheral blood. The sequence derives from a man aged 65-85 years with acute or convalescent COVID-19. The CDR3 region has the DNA TGTGCTAGTGGAGCGGGGAGCTCCTACGAGCAGTACTTC. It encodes CASGAGSSYEQYF.